This passage covers 20 T cell receptor beta chains from one sample sequenced in a study of T-cell memory formation after mild COVID-19. Using its own MiXCR run on the 5' RACE reads, TCRdb lists one record per CDR3 protein. Counted here are around 130,000 distinct CDR3 sequences, 11% to 15% occurring once; the ten biggest clones make up around 27%. Sequenced: PBMCs or a T cell subset sorted from them (not recorded which). Receptors were obtained from an adult woman who had mild COVID-19 (a few samples of this study predate the infection). Cell type and time point are not known.

The genes are TRBV7-9 and TRBJ1-1; D is uncertain. This CDR3 contains 13 residues. Trimming cost V 6 bases and J 1 base, with 9 bases left between them. Germline CDR1 and CDR2: SEHNR and FQNEAQ (reference sequence). The CDR3 here is CASRVPENTEAFF. The CDR3 DNA reads TGTGCCAGCAGGGTGCCGGAGAACACTGAAGCTTTCTTT. Complete variable domain (other parts from reference TRBV7-9 and TRBJ1-1): DTGVSQNPRHKITKRGQNVTFRCDPISEHNRLYWYRQTLGQGPEFLTYFQNEAQLEKSRLLSDRFSAERPKGSFSTLEIQRTEQGDSAMYLCASRVPENTEAFFGQGTRLTVV.

This clonotype was seen only a few times. The chain joins TRBV30 to TRBJ1-5; 7 nucleotides align to TRBD1. The germline V gene encodes CDR1 GTSNPN and CDR2 SVGIG (reference sequence). J lost 7 bases, V lost 5 bases, and 11 bases had no gene match. There are 14 residues in the CDR3. The CDR3 region is CAWDHAGGPQPQHF. The CDR3 nucleotides read TGTGCCTGGGATCACGCAGGGGGTCCCCAGCCCCAGCATTTT.

J is TRBJ2-7 and V is TRBV7-9; D is undetermined. Trimming pared 5 bases from V and 0 bases from J, leaving 8 bases between. The CDR3 sequence is 13 residues long. The germline gives CDR1 SEHNR, CDR2 FQNEAQ (reference sequence). Written as DNA, the CDR3 is TGTGCCAGCAGCCTCTATGGCTCCTACGAGCAGTACTTC. Its translation is CASSLYGSYEQYF.

This clonotype came up a few times. This chain uses TRBV7-9 with TRBJ1-5, with TRBD1 matching over 10 bases. Germline V lookup: CDR1 SEHNR, CDR2 FQNEAQ (reference sequence). There are 14 residues in the CDR3. The trim removed 5 bases at V and 6 bases at J, leaving 4 bases unmatched. CDR3 DNA sequence: TGTGCCAGCAGCCAGGGACAGGGGATTCAGCCCCAGCATTTT. It codes for CASSQGQGIQPQHF.

CDR3 in DNA: TGTGCCAGCAGCTTTCGAATTCTAGCGGAAGAGACCCAGTACTTC. Its protein product is CASSFRILAEETQYF. This chain uses TRBV7-8 with TRBJ2-5; TRBD2 aligns across 7 bases. CDR3 size: 15 residues. Unmatched junction bases numbered 7, after V lost 3 bases and J lost 3 bases. Germline assignment: CDR1 SGHVS and CDR2 FQNEAQ.

This chain links TRBV7-8 with TRBJ1-1; D is perhaps TRBD1 (5 bases). V shed 3 bases and J shed 4 bases, with 15 bases lying between them. Germline V lookup: CDR1 SGHVS, CDR2 FQNEAQ. The CDR3 totals 15 residues. As DNA, the CDR3 is TGTGCCAGCAGCTTGGGACTTCAGGGAGCCACTGAAGCTTTCTTT. Amino acid sequence: CASSLGLQGATEAFF.

This clonotype appeared a few times. The chain recombines TRBV7-9 with TRBJ2-1; 13 nucleotides align to TRBD2. V shed 0 bases, J shed 7 bases, and the junction held 3 bases outside the gene matches. CDR3 length: 16 amino acids. The V gene's germline CDR1 is SEHNR and CDR2 FQNEAQ (reference sequence). CDR3 coding DNA: TGTGCCAGCAGCTTAGCGACTAGCGGGAGGTGGAATGAGCAGTTCTTC. The encoded protein is CASSLATSGRWNEQFF.

This clonotype has a handful of counts. V gene TRBV7-9 combines with J gene TRBJ1-2; 8 positions match TRBD1. This CDR3 comprises 13 residues. The J segment lost 6 bases and the V segment lost 4 bases, leaving 4 bases of the junction unmatched. The germline V gene encodes CDR1 SEHNR and CDR2 FQNEAQ (reference sequence). The CDR3 DNA reads as TGTGCCAGCAGCTCGACAGGGGAGGATGGCTACACCTTC. Residues: CASSSTGEDGYTF.

The table lists this clonotype with a few counts. V gene TRBV4-1 combines with J gene TRBJ2-2; D call uncertain. CDR3 length: 14 residues. The V and J ends lost 1 base and 7 bases respectively, with 10 bases between them. Germline CDR1 and CDR2: MGHRA and YSYEKL. The CDR3 DNA is TGCGCCAGCAGCCAAGTTGGGCAGAGCGGGGAGCTGTTTTTT. It encodes CASSQVGQSGELFF.

The chain combines TRBV6-2 or TRBV6-3 with TRBJ2-1, with D uncertain. Germline V CDR1 and CDR2: MNHEY, SVGEGT. This CDR3 has 11 amino acids. The germline V and J ends were trimmed by 7 bases and 3 bases, with 4 bases remaining between them. This CDR3 is CASNHYNEQFF. In nucleotides, the CDR3 is TGTGCCAGCAACCACTACAATGAGCAGTTCTTC.

The genes are TRBV7-9 and TRBJ2-3; unclear D gene. CDR3 length: 15 residues. Germline V gives CDR1 SEHNR, CDR2 FQNEAQ (reference sequence). Trimming removed 8 bases from V and 2 bases from J, with 17 bases in between. The CDR3 reads CASPLGPKNTDTQYF. In DNA form, the CDR3 reads TGTGCCAGCCCGCTGGGCCCGAAGAACACAGATACGCAGTATTTT. Together with reference TRBV7-9 and TRBJ2-3, the CDR3 gives the full variable domain: DTGVSQNPRHKITKRGQNVTFRCDPISEHNRLYWYRQTLGQGPEFLTYFQNEAQLEKSRLLSDRFSAERPKGSFSTLEIQRTEQGDSAMYLCASPLGPKNTDTQYFGPGTRLTVL.

Only a few counts were recorded for this clonotype. The rearrangement uses TRBV2 and TRBJ1-1; tentatively, D is TRBD1 (5 bases). The V end lost 9 bases, the J end lost 5 bases, and 16 bases lay between the germline ends. The CDR3 is made up of 13 amino acids. Germline V gene lookup returns CDR1 SNHLY and CDR2 FYNNEI. CDR3 nucleotides: TGTGCCAGTCGACAGCTTCTGGGGACTGAAGCTTTCTTT. Translated, it gives CASRQLLGTEAFF.

V and J are TRBV7-2 and TRBJ1-2; 9 bases are a match to TRBD1. The V and J ends lost 5 bases and 4 bases, in that order; junction bases with no gene match: 14. Germline CDR1 is SGHTA and CDR2 is FQGNSA. The CDR3 is 17 amino acids. CDR3 nucleotides: TGTGCCAGCAGCACCCCCGGGACGGGACAGGGCCTCTATGGCTACACCTTC. As protein: CASSTPGTGQGLYGYTF.

This clonotype was counted only a few times. The chain combines TRBV20-1 with TRBJ2-7; 11 nucleotides agree with TRBD2. The length of the CDR3 is 14 residues. Germline loops: CDR1 DFQATT, CDR2 SNEGSKA (reference sequence). With 3 bases clipped from V and 3 bases from J, the junction kept 4 bases outside the gene matches. The CDR3 spells CSASGTSGGYEQYF. The CDR3 DNA reads TGCAGTGCTAGCGGGACTAGCGGAGGCTACGAGCAGTACTTC.

The table lists this clonotype with a few counts. V is TRBV6-6 and J is TRBJ2-5; tentative D call: TRBD1 (6 bases). Germline V gene lookup returns CDR1 MNHNY and CDR2 SVGAGI (reference sequence). The CDR3 runs to 13 residues. Trimming left V 5 bases short and J 5 bases short, with 12 bases between. This CDR3 is CASSSQGTETQYF. The CDR3, as DNA: TGTGCCAGCAGTAGTCAGGGGACGGAGACCCAGTACTTC.

J is TRBJ1-1 and V is TRBV25-1, with D unresolved. Trimming shortened V by 2 bases and J by 3 bases, and 10 bases separated the two germline ends. The CDR3 has 14 amino acids. The germline V gene has CDR1 MGHDK and CDR2 SYGVNS. The DNA of the CDR3 is TGTGCCAGCAGTGAAGGCGAAGTCTACACTGAAGCTTTCTTT. Its protein product is CASSEGEVYTEAFF.

The rearrangement links TRBV7-6 to TRBJ1-4; no clear D gene. The germline gives CDR1 SGHVS, CDR2 FNYEAQ. The CDR3 contains 14 residues. V dropped 2 bases and J dropped 6 bases, with 10 bases sitting between them. CDR3 DNA: TGTGCCAGCAGCTTATATACGTCTGATGAAAAACTGTTTTTT. Translating gives CASSLYTSDEKLFF.

The chain is built from TRBV7-9 and TRBJ2-3; D unresolved. Between the trimmed V and J ends, which lost 4 bases and 10 bases, there was a span of 18 bases. The CDR3 sequence is 14 residues long. The germline V gene encodes CDR1 SEHNR and CDR2 FQNEAQ (reference sequence). Here the CDR3 DNA reads TGTGCCAGCAGCTCCCCTAGATTATATGATGCGCAGTATTTT. The encoded protein is CASSSPRLYDAQYF.

CDR3 nucleotide sequence: TGTGCCAGCAGCTTAGCCGAGGGCAGCGGAAACACCATATATTTT. Translated: CASSLAEGSGNTIYF. This rearrangement joins TRBV7-2 to TRBJ1-3; no reliable D call. V was pared by 0 bases and J by 4 bases, with 10 bases between. The CDR3 is 15 residues long. Germline V gene sequence: CDR1 SGHTA, CDR2 FQGNSA.

The chain uses TRBV10-3 and TRBJ2-3; no clear D gene. The V gene's germline CDR1 is ENHRY and CDR2 SYGVKD. V shed 2 bases and J shed 0 bases, with 12 bases lying between them. The CDR3 loop spans 16 amino acids. CDR3 loop: CAISEPVYGSTDTQYF. The CDR3 DNA reads TGTGCCATCAGTGAGCCGGTATATGGGAGCACAGATACGCAGTATTTT.